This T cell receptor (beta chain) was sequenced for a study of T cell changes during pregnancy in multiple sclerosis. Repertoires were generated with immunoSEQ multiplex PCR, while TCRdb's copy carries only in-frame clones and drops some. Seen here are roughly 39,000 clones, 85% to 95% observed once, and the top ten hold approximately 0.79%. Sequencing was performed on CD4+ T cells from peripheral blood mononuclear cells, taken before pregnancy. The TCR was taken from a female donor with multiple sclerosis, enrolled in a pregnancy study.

CDR3 loop: CASSSRDSGNTIYF. CDR3 DNA: TGTGCCAGCAGCTCACGGGACTCTGGAAACACCATATATTTT. J is TRBJ1-3 and V is TRBV7-8; D gene unclear. V lost 4 bases, J lost 0 bases, and 7 bases lay in between. This CDR3 contains 14 residues. CDR1 SGHVS and CDR2 FQNEAQ come from the germline V gene.